This TCR beta chain comes out of a study of spatial heterogeneity in lung cancer. In the study overall: Unique TCR and UMI combinations averaged more than ten appearances each in raw reads.

Study conclusions and caveats: Mutation tallies in tumors tracked expanded intratumoral alpha and beta TCR counts.

Germline V gene sequence: CDR1 DFQATT, CDR2 SNEGSKA (reference sequence). The V and J ends lost 0 bases and 5 bases, in that order; junction bases with no gene match: 19. The CDR3 runs 19 residues. By share, this clonotype ranks as hyperexpanded. Its antigen remains unidentified. TCRdb reprocessed the 5' RACE reads with MiXCR, giving one entry per CDR3 protein. The repertoire holds about 3,700 distinct CDR3 sequences, roughly 5.3% seen once, with roughly 16% in the top ten. The time point denotes: sample taken at primary tumor resection. Unsorted whole RNA samples from tumor, nontumor lung or frozen PBMC were sequenced.

Sequencing was performed on lung tumor tissue, taken at surgery. The origin of this receptor is a female donor with early-stage non-small cell lung cancer. This chain links TRBV20-1 with TRBJ1-1; TRBD1 aligns across 9 bases. CDR3 DNA sequence: TGCAGTGCTAGAGATGGGCTGAGGACCGGGACAGGGTTAGGGACTGAAGCTTTCTTT. This codes for CSARDGLRTGTGLGTEAFF.